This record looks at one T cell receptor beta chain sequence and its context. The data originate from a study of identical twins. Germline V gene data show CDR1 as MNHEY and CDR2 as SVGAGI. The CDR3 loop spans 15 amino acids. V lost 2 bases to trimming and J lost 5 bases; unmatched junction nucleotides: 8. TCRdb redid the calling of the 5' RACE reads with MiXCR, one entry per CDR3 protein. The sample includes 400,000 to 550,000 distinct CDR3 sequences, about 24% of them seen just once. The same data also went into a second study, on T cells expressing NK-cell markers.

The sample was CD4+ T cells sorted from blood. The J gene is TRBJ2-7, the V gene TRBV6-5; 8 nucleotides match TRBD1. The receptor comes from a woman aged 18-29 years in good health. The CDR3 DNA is TGTGCCAGCAGTTACCGAACCGGGACAGGTAACGAGCAGTACTTC. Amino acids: CASSYRTGTGNEQYF.